These 24 T cell receptor beta chains originate from one sample sequenced in a study of blood T cell repertoires in COVID-19. The table came from immunoSEQ multiplex PCR; TCRdb's copy has only in-frame clones and leaves some out. The top ten clones hold more than 6% of a sample with around 150,000 clones, around 82% of them seen once. The sample comprised peripheral blood. The receptors come from a woman aged 40 to 55 with COVID-19, enrolled during active disease.

With respect to this clone: A read error may produce the germline difference seen at one junction end. CDR3 coding DNA: TGTGCCAGCAGCCTAGCGGGAGGTGGCAATGAGCAGTTCTTC. Residues: CASSLAGGGNEQFF. The V gene is TRBV7-9, the J gene TRBJ2-1, with 11 bases aligning to TRBD2. CDR1 SEHNR and CDR2 FQNEAQ come from the germline V gene (reference sequence). The CDR3 sequence is 14 residues long.

This clone was recorded only once. The chain recombines TRBV28 with TRBJ2-1; D is perhaps TRBD2 (6 bases). The V and J ends lost 5 bases and 9 bases respectively, with 20 bases between them. Germline CDR1 is MDHEN and CDR2 is SYDVKM. The CDR3 covers 15 residues. The CDR3 loop reads CASSGGAESRGEQFF. In DNA, the CDR3 is TGTGCCAGCAGTGGAGGGGCGGAATCAAGGGGTGAGCAGTTCTTC.

V and J are TRBV19 and TRBJ2-7; 7 bases align to TRBD1. Germline CDR1 is LNHDA and CDR2 is SQIVND (reference sequence). This CDR3 has 16 amino acids. Unmatched junction bases numbered 9, after V lost 2 bases and J lost 2 bases. The CDR3 bases are TGTGCCAGTAGTATAACGACCGGGACAGTAGCCTACGAGCAGTACTTC. Translating gives CASSITTGTVAYEQYF.

The gene calls are TRBV27 and TRBJ2-7; TRBD1 matches at 10 bases. The CDR3 is 14 residues long. Germline lookup yields CDR1 MNHEY and CDR2 SMNVEV (reference sequence). The trim removed 5 bases at V and 6 bases at J, leaving 7 bases unmatched. This chain's CDR3 is CASSPGTGVGEQYF. The CDR3 nucleotides read TGTGCCAGCAGTCCCGGGACAGGGGTAGGCGAGCAGTACTTC.

The chain couples TRBV28 to TRBJ2-1; 10 bases line up with TRBD2. The length of the CDR3 is 16 residues. The V and J ends lost 2 bases and 5 bases, in that order; junction bases with no gene match: 6. Germline CDR1 and CDR2: MDHEN and SYDVKM. The CDR3 DNA reads TGTGCCAGCAGTTTACCGTCTAGCGGGAGAAACAATGAGCAGTTCTTC. The encoded protein is CASSLPSSGRNNEQFF.

The genes are TRBV19 and TRBJ2-7; 9 bases are shared with TRBD2. With 5 bases clipped from V and 0 bases from J, the junction kept 5 bases outside the gene matches. Germline V CDR1 and CDR2: LNHDA, SQIVND (reference sequence). The CDR3 runs to 15 residues. In DNA form, the CDR3 reads TGTGCCAGTAGTCTAGCGGGAAGGTTCTCCTACGAGCAGTACTTC. It yields the protein CASSLAGRFSYEQYF.

V usage is TRBV6-6 and J usage is TRBJ1-6, with 9 positions matching TRBD1. This CDR3 contains 15 residues. V was pared by 5 bases and J by 10 bases, with 9 bases of the junction left unmatched. Germline V CDR1 and CDR2: MNHNY, SVGAGI (reference sequence). CDR3: CASSGRDRVGSPLHF. DNA of the CDR3: TGTGCCAGCAGTGGGCGGGACAGGGTAGGATCACCCCTCCACTTT.

The J gene is TRBJ1-4, the V gene TRBV19; TRBD1 aligns across 9 bases. This CDR3 is built from 15 residues. CDR1 and CDR2 (germline): LNHDA, SQIVND (reference sequence). The V segment lost 2 bases and the J segment 10 bases; nucleotides outside the gene matches: 8. In nucleotides, the CDR3 is TGTGCCAGTAGTATATCGGGACAGGGATTCTCAAAACTGTTTTTT. Its translation is CASSISGQGFSKLFF. Based on the CDR3 plus reference TRBV19 and TRBJ1-4, the full variable domain is DGGITQSPKYLFRKEGQNVTLSCEQNLNHDAMYWYRQDPGQGLRLIYYSQIVNDFQKGDIAEGYSVSREKKESFPLTVTSAQKNPTAFYLCASSISGQGFSKLFFGSGTQLSVL.

The chain uses TRBV5-1 and TRBJ2-3; D might be TRBD1 (6 bases). The CDR3 has 13 residues. Germline CDR1 reads SGHRS; CDR2 reads YFSETQ. Deletions cut 5 bases from V and 6 bases from J, with 13 bases between. The CDR3 region is CASRQGILDTQYF. CDR3 in DNA: TGCGCCAGCAGACAGGGTATATTGGATACGCAGTATTTT.

The chain combines TRBV12-5 with TRBJ2-1; TRBD2 matches 13 bases. Germline V lookup: CDR1 LGHNT, CDR2 FRNRAP. The V gene end was trimmed by 7 bases and the J gene end by 6 bases; junction bases not matched to a gene: 6. This CDR3 region has 15 residues. CDR3: CASAPGLAGSNEQFF. The CDR3 bases are TGTGCTAGTGCTCCGGGACTAGCGGGGAGCAATGAGCAGTTCTTC.

This chain joins TRBV10-1 and TRBJ2-5; no definite D call. V was cut by 2 bases and J by 5 bases, with 12 bases left in between. Germline assignment: CDR1 WNHNN and CDR2 SYGVQD (reference sequence). The CDR3 runs 14 residues. The CDR3 sequence is CASSERSGTETQYF. The CDR3 bases are TGCGCCAGCAGTGAGCGGTCAGGAACCGAGACCCAGTACTTC.

This clone was seen a handful of times. The V and J genes are TRBV12-3 or TRBV12-4 and TRBJ1-1, with D possibly TRBD1 on 6 matching bases. Trimming removed 6 bases at V and 7 bases at J, with 15 bases between. The CDR3 has 13 amino acids. The CDR3 region is CASRKTGGNEAFF. The CDR3 DNA sequence: TGTGCCAGCAGAAAGACAGGTGGGAATGAAGCTTTCTTT.

This chain uses TRBV24-1 with TRBJ2-3; D unresolved. In germline, CDR1 is KGHDR, CDR2 SFDVKD. The CDR3 contains 12 residues. The V and J ends lost 3 bases and 5 bases respectively, with 5 bases between them. The CDR3 is CATSDRRDTQYF. CDR3 bases: TGTGCCACCAGTGATCGTAGAGATACGCAGTATTTT.

The genes are TRBV13 and TRBJ1-4, with D tentatively TRBD1 (5 bases). Trimming took off 5 bases at V and 0 bases at J, with 16 bases between the two ends. The CDR3 extends over 17 amino acids. Germline V gives CDR1 PRHDT, CDR2 FYEKMQ (reference sequence). The CDR3 sequence is CASSPTFDSTTNEKLFF. The CDR3 DNA is TGTGCCAGCAGCCCGACCTTTGACAGTACAACTAATGAAAAACTGTTTTTT. The full variable domain, completed using reference TRBV13 and TRBJ1-4, is AAGVIQSPRHLIKEKRETATLKCYPIPRHDTVYWYQQGPGQDPQFLISFYEKMQSDKGSIPDRFSAQQFSDYHSELNMSSLELGDSALYFCASSPTFDSTTNEKLFFGSGTQLSVL.

The genes are TRBV25-1 and TRBJ1-4; D gene unclear. CDR3 length: 16 residues. From germline, CDR1 is MGHDK and CDR2 SYGVNS. The V end lost 7 bases, the J end lost 7 bases, and 22 bases lay between the germline ends. CDR3 DNA sequence: TGTGCCAGCACCGGGTCATCGGTTTTCGGAAGTGAAAAACTGTTTTTT. As protein: CASTGSSVFGSEKLFF.

The chain joins TRBV28 to TRBJ1-5; unclear D gene. V was pared by 5 bases and J by 6 bases, with 17 bases between. There are 15 residues in the CDR3. CDR1 and CDR2 (germline): MDHEN, SYDVKM. The CDR3 is CASSKLRPEGQPQHF. DNA for the CDR3: TGTGCCAGCAGTAAACTCCGCCCCGAGGGTCAGCCCCAGCATTTT.

Only a few counts were recorded for this clone. The CDR3 reads CASRPGPSSYNSPLHF. CDR3 nucleotide sequence: TGTGCCAGCAGACCAGGCCCCAGCTCCTATAATTCACCCCTCCACTTT. The V call is TRBV28, the J call TRBJ1-6, with D uncertain. The V gene's germline CDR1 is MDHEN and CDR2 SYDVKM. V lost 6 bases, J lost 0 bases, and 12 bases lay in between. The CDR3 is 16 amino acids. Drawing the rest from reference TRBV28 and TRBJ1-6, the complete variable domain is DVKVTQSSRYLVKRTGEKVFLECVQDMDHENMFWYRQDPGLGLRLIYFSYDVKMKEKGDIPEGYSVSREKKERFSLILESASTNQTSMYLCASRPGPSSYNSPLHFGNGTRLTVT.

The chain is built from TRBV4-2 and TRBJ2-3, with 15 bases fitting TRBD2. V lost 4 bases to trimming and J lost 3 bases; unmatched junction nucleotides: 8. The CDR3 consists of 18 residues. CDR1 is LGHNA, CDR2 YNFKEQ, per germline. CDR3 nucleotide sequence: TGTGCCAGCAGCCTCCTCTCCGGGACTAGCGGGAGGACAGATACGCAGTATTTT. Protein: CASSLLSGTSGRTDTQYF.

The rearrangement joins TRBV4-1 to TRBJ1-2; 7 nucleotides align to TRBD1. After removal of 4 bases from V and 4 bases from J, the junction contained 12 bases not matched to a gene. Germline-derived CDR1 and CDR2 are MGHRA and YSYEKL. This CDR3 is 16 amino acids long. CDR3 residues: CASSPARAGQPYGYTF. CDR3 DNA sequence: TGCGCCAGCAGCCCGGCCCGCGCGGGACAGCCCTATGGCTACACCTTC.

This chain uses TRBV2 with TRBJ1-6; D unclear. Germline V lookup: CDR1 SNHLY, CDR2 FYNNEI. Trimming took off 4 bases at V and 7 bases at J, with 11 bases between the two ends. The CDR3 is 14 amino acids. This CDR3 reads CASSGQVGNSPLHF. CDR3 nucleotides: TGTGCCAGCAGTGGGCAGGTTGGCAATTCACCCCTCCACTTT.

This clone was seen once. The chain joins TRBV28 to TRBJ2-1, with TRBD2 identical over 10 bases. CDR1 MDHEN and CDR2 SYDVKM come from the germline V gene. Germline trimming cut 4 bases from V and 5 bases from J; bases unmatched to any gene: 5. CDR3 length equals 15 residues. The chain's CDR3 is CASSSPSGRNNEQFF. CDR3 DNA: TGTGCCAGCAGTTCCCCTAGCGGGAGAAACAATGAGCAGTTCTTC.

V is TRBV11-2 and J is TRBJ2-2; possible D gene TRBD2, 6 bases. Looked up from germline, CDR1 is SGHAT and CDR2 is FQNNGV. The CDR3 is 15 residues long. The V end was cut by 5 bases, the J end by 6 bases, with 16 bases between. The chain's CDR3 is CASSPTAGSSGELFF. The CDR3 DNA is TGTGCCAGCAGCCCTACGGCGGGGTCATCCGGGGAGCTGTTTTTT.

The V and J genes are TRBV2 and TRBJ2-7; D may be TRBD1 (6 bases). The CDR3 is made up of 14 amino acids. Trimming left V 6 bases short and J 3 bases short, with 15 bases between. CDR1 is SNHLY and CDR2 is FYNNEI in the germline V gene. The CDR3: CASSPGGWDYEQYV. The CDR3 DNA is TGTGCCAGCAGCCCTGGGGGCTGGGACTACGAGCAGTACGTC.

This clone was detected only once. The chain is built from TRBV28 and TRBJ2-7, with 9 bases identical to TRBD2. The CDR3 consists of 14 residues. V shed 3 bases, J shed 6 bases, and the junction held 6 bases outside the gene matches. The V gene's germline CDR1 is MDHEN and CDR2 SYDVKM. Here the CDR3 DNA reads TGTGCCAGCAGTTTCTTGCGGGAGGGCGGCGAGCAGTACTTC. The encoded protein is CASSFLREGGEQYF. The complete variable domain, with remaining parts taken from reference TRBV28 and TRBJ2-7, reads DVKVTQSSRYLVKRTGEKVFLECVQDMDHENMFWYRQDPGLGLRLIYFSYDVKMKEKGDIPEGYSVSREKKERFSLILESASTNQTSMYLCASSFLREGGEQYFGPGTRLTVT.